Presented here are 14 T cell receptor beta chains from one specimen sequenced in a study of monozygotic twins with cystic fibrosis. TCRdb's copy holds only in-frame clones and misses some; the assay was immunoSEQ multiplex PCR. The data show under 30,000 clones, with 90% seen just once and roughly 0.54% held by the top ten. The material sequenced was blood. The receptors derive from a girl aged 2-10 years with cystic fibrosis.

On this clone: Other nucleotide sequences from this sample produce the same CDR3. The chain combines TRBV6-6 with TRBJ1-2, with D hard to call. Germline V CDR1 and CDR2: MNHNY, SVGAGI (reference sequence). Trimming shortened V by 0 bases and J by 0 bases, and 5 bases separated the two germline ends. This CDR3 region has 14 residues. This CDR3 reads CASSYSGSNYGYTF. The CDR3 DNA reads as TGTGCCAGCAGTTACTCCGGATCTAACTATGGCTACACCTTC.

The CDR3 loop reads CASSPRTGGLSTDTQYF. Here the CDR3 DNA reads TGTGCCAGCAGCCCCCGGACAGGAGGTCTAAGCACAGATACGCAGTATTTT. V and J are TRBV4-2 and TRBJ2-3, with TRBD1 matching over 7 bases. This CDR3 is 17 amino acids long. J gave up 0 bases and V 4 bases, and 10 bases lay outside the gene matches. Germline V lookup: CDR1 LGHNA, CDR2 YNFKEQ.

The chain is built from TRBV29-1 and TRBJ2-1; D is tentatively TRBD1 or TRBD2 (6 bases each). Germline CDR1 reads SQVTM; CDR2 reads ANQGSEA. This CDR3 has 14 amino acids. Trimming pared 7 bases from V and 1 base from J, leaving 14 bases between. The CDR3 DNA is TGCAGCGGGACGAGGGGGGTGTCCTACAATGAGCAGTTCTTC. Protein: CSGTRGVSYNEQFF.

This clone was detected once. The chain combines TRBV4-2 with TRBJ2-7; TRBD1 matches at 8 bases. The CDR3 runs 17 residues. The trim removed 2 bases at V and 3 bases at J, leaving 12 bases unmatched. The germline V gene has CDR1 LGHNA and CDR2 YNFKEQ. The CDR3: CASSQLHFGQGFYEQYF. For the CDR3, the DNA is TGTGCCAGCAGCCAACTCCACTTTGGACAGGGCTTCTACGAGCAGTACTTC.

The CDR3 region has the DNA TGTGCCAGTAGTATTCCGCCTTCCCAGCCCCAGCATTTT. As protein: CASSIPPSQPQHF. The J gene is TRBJ1-5, the V gene TRBV19; D unresolved. The CDR3 totals 13 residues. V was cut by 3 bases and J by 7 bases, with 10 bases left in between. Germline V CDR1 and CDR2: LNHDA, SQIVND (reference sequence).

This clone was recorded only once. This chain joins TRBV5-1 and TRBJ2-5, with TRBD1 matching 9 bases. The CDR3 has 16 amino acids. The trim removed 5 bases at V and 5 bases at J, leaving 13 bases unmatched. CDR1 is SGHRS and CDR2 is YFSETQ in the germline V gene. The chain's CDR3 is CASSSGDRGNWETQYF. The CDR3 DNA reads TGCGCCAGCAGTTCAGGAGACAGGGGGAATTGGGAGACCCAGTACTTC.

This chain connects TRBV27 to TRBJ1-4, with D unclear. Trimming left V 5 bases short and J 9 bases short, with 7 bases between. CDR1 and CDR2 from the germline V gene are MNHEY and SMNVEV (reference sequence). The CDR3 spans 11 residues. CDR3 in amino acids: CASSQDQKLFF. The CDR3, as DNA: TGTGCCAGCAGTCAAGACCAAAAACTGTTTTTT.

The chain uses TRBV13 and TRBJ2-7; no firm D call. The CDR3 runs 14 residues. The germline V and J ends were trimmed by 3 bases and 0 bases, with 9 bases remaining between them. Germline-derived CDR1 and CDR2 are PRHDT and FYEKMQ (reference sequence). CDR3 amino acids: CASSFEQSSYEQYF. CDR3 bases: TGTGCCAGCAGCTTCGAACAAAGCTCCTACGAGCAGTACTTC.

This clone was seen just once. The rearrangement uses TRBV5-1 and TRBJ2-1; TRBD2 matches 10 bases. CDR1 is SGHRS, CDR2 YFSETQ, per germline. V shed 0 bases, J shed 6 bases, and the junction held 3 bases outside the gene matches. This CDR3 has 15 residues. Here the CDR3 reads CASSLVSSGGNEQFF. The CDR3 DNA reads as TGCGCCAGCAGCTTGGTATCTAGCGGGGGCAATGAGCAGTTCTTC.

The count of this clone is one. The CDR3 sequence is CASSYGRPSSYEQYF. Here the CDR3 DNA reads TGTGCCAGCAGTTACGGGAGGCCCAGCTCCTACGAGCAGTACTTC. J is TRBJ2-7 and V is TRBV6-5; tentatively, D is TRBD2 (6 bases). V was shortened by 2 bases and J by 0 bases, with 11 bases between the two germline ends. The germline V gene encodes CDR1 MNHEY and CDR2 SVGAGI. The CDR3 sequence is 15 residues long.

The rearrangement links TRBV25-1 to TRBJ1-1; no reliable D call. Trimming left V 5 bases short and J 0 bases short, with 10 bases between. The CDR3 is 14 amino acids. Germline loops: CDR1 MGHDK, CDR2 SYGVNS. CDR3 bases: TGTGCCAGCAGTCACGGGGTCATGAACACTGAAGCTTTCTTT. Its protein is CASSHGVMNTEAFF.

The J gene is TRBJ1-2, the V gene TRBV9; D uncertain. The germline gives CDR1 SGDLS, CDR2 YYNGEE. The V end was cut by 0 bases, the J end by 2 bases, with 11 bases between. The CDR3 is 15 amino acids. CDR3 bases: TGTGCCAGCAGCGTAGATTTCGGCCAAAACTATGGCTACACCTTC. Translated, it gives CASSVDFGQNYGYTF.

The J gene is TRBJ1-5, the V gene TRBV27; no reliable D call. The CDR3 is made up of 16 amino acids. Germline V lookup: CDR1 MNHEY, CDR2 SMNVEV (reference sequence). The ends were cut back, 0 bases at V and 3 bases at J, with 12 bases in the middle. The CDR3 coding sequence is TGTGCCAGCAGTTTATCATCCCGCCTCAACAATCAGCCCCAGCATTTT. Its protein is CASSLSSRLNNQPQHF.

The rearrangement joins TRBV2 to TRBJ2-1; 10 bases line up with TRBD2. Germline CDR1 SNHLY, CDR2 FYNNEI. Unmatched junction bases numbered 14, after V lost 4 bases and J lost 2 bases. This CDR3 spans 19 amino acids. In nucleotides, the CDR3 is TGTGCCAGCAGTGTTTTGATTAGCGGGGGGCTGAAAACCTACAATGAGCAGTTCTTC. Protein product: CASSVLISGGLKTYNEQFF.